This entry features one T cell receptor beta chain sequence. The sample originates from a study of chemoradiotherapy in HPV16-positive cancers. Data came from immunoSEQ multiplex PCR; TCRdb stores just in-frame clones and leaves some out. The sample consists of roughly 2,900 clones, around four fifths of them appearing once. Germline lookup yields CDR1 SGDLS and CDR2 YYNGEE. The V gene end was trimmed by 4 bases and the J gene end by 4 bases; junction bases not matched to a gene: 3. This CDR3 is built from 13 residues. The receptor was derived from a human donor with HPV-associated anogenital cancer. The chain uses TRBV9 and TRBJ2-7; 9 nucleotides align to TRBD1. This sample comprised tumor tissue, obtained from a patient who underwent chemoradiotherapy. CDR3 sequence (DNA): TGTGCCAGCAGCTCACAGGGGGCTTACGAGCAGTACTTC. This encodes CASSSQGAYEQYF.